The next 22 T cell receptor beta chains were all read from a single sample in a study of shared clonotypes between healthy human individuals. The table came from immunoSEQ multiplex PCR; TCRdb's copy has only in-frame clones and leaves some out. The sample records roughly 2,000,000 clones, about 95% being singletons. CD45RO-negative, CCR7-positively selected cells formed the naive CD8 fraction, excluding terminally differentiated effector memory CD45RA+ cells. Sequences were obtained from naive CD8+ T cells sorted from blood. Receptors were obtained from a man aged 18 to 30 in good health.

Details on this clone: Other DNA variants within this sample encode the same CDR3. The chain recombines TRBV27 with TRBJ2-3; a possible D gene is TRBD1 (5 bases). The germline V and J ends were trimmed by 3 bases and 2 bases, with 9 bases remaining between them. This CDR3 contains 14 residues. Germline values: CDR1 MNHEY, CDR2 SMNVEV (reference sequence). CDR3 region: CASSLGQLTDTQYF. The CDR3 nucleotides read TGTGCCAGCAGTTTGGGGCAGCTCACAGATACGCAGTATTTT.

DNA of the CDR3: TGTGCCAGCAGCTTTGGTACAGGGATAAATTCACCCCTCCACTTT. It encodes CASSFGTGINSPLHF. The chain uses TRBV5-4 and TRBJ1-6, with D possibly TRBD1 on 6 matching bases. The CDR3 has 15 residues. Germline CDR1 and CDR2: SGHNT and YYREEE (reference sequence). Trimming took 2 bases from V and 7 from J, leaving 13 bases between them.

The V and J genes are TRBV4-1 and TRBJ2-1, with 9 bases identical to TRBD1. The junction had 8 bases not matched to a gene; V was cut back by 6 bases and J by 5 bases. Looked up from germline, CDR1 is MGHRA and CDR2 is YSYEKL. This CDR3 has 15 residues. The CDR3 bases are TGCGCCAGCAGGTATCCGGGACAGGGCCACAATGAGCAGTTCTTC. Residues: CASRYPGQGHNEQFF.

V and J are TRBV27 and TRBJ2-2; D remains unclear. V lost 3 bases and J lost 3, with 8 bases in between. From germline, CDR1 is MNHEY and CDR2 SMNVEV (reference sequence). The length of the CDR3 is 14 residues. DNA of the CDR3: TGTGCCAGCAGTTTTCTCGGTGACACCGGGGAGCTGTTTTTT. This sequence encodes CASSFLGDTGELFF.

The chain recombines TRBV14 with TRBJ2-3; 15 nucleotides match TRBD2. Germline V CDR1 and CDR2: SGHDN, FVKESK. Trimming cost V 4 bases and J 3 bases; bases outside gene matches: 8. The CDR3 runs 18 residues. CDR3 nucleotides: TGTGCCAGCAGCCCTCGGACTAGCGGGAGGGCCGTAACAGATACGCAGTATTTT. Amino acid sequence: CASSPRTSGRAVTDTQYF.

This clone has just a few counts. This chain joins TRBV13 and TRBJ2-5, with D unclear. The germline V gene encodes CDR1 PRHDT and CDR2 FYEKMQ (reference sequence). The length of the CDR3 is 14 residues. The V and J ends lost 2 bases and 1 base respectively, with 8 bases between them. This CDR3 is CASSLIGSQETQYF. In DNA form, the CDR3 reads TGTGCCAGCAGCTTAATCGGGTCCCAAGAGACCCAGTACTTC.

Of note for this clone: At the DNA level, this CDR3 is encoded by other sequences in the same sample as well. The V and J genes are TRBV28 and TRBJ2-2; D uncertain. Trimming took off 2 bases at V and 1 base at J, with 5 bases between the two ends. Germline CDR1 is MDHEN and CDR2 is SYDVKM. The CDR3 runs 14 residues. CDR3 sequence: CASSLGGNTGELFF. The CDR3 DNA sequence: TGTGCCAGCAGTTTAGGCGGGAACACCGGGGAGCTGTTTTTT. Full variable domain (rest looked up from reference TRBV28 and TRBJ2-2): DVKVTQSSRYLVKRTGEKVFLECVQDMDHENMFWYRQDPGLGLRLIYFSYDVKMKEKGDIPEGYSVSREKKERFSLILESASTNQTSMYLCASSLGGNTGELFFGEGSRLTVL.

The CDR3 nucleotides read TGTGCCAGCAGTTTTGGTCCGGGAGGTGGCAATCAGCCCCAGCATTTT. Protein product: CASSFGPGGGNQPQHF. The chain has TRBV27 and TRBJ1-5; D is undetermined. The V end lost 3 bases, the J end lost 2 bases, and 14 bases lay between the germline ends. Germline V CDR1 and CDR2: MNHEY, SMNVEV (reference sequence). This CDR3 comprises 16 residues.

The chain uses TRBV5-6 and TRBJ2-3; 8 bases are shared with TRBD2. The germline gives CDR1 SGHDT, CDR2 YYEEEE. V was pared by 0 bases and J by 3 bases, with 6 bases of the junction left unmatched. This CDR3 comprises 16 residues. CDR3 bases: TGTGCCAGCAGCTTGGATATCGGACTAGCAACAGATACGCAGTATTTT. Amino acid sequence: CASSLDIGLATDTQYF.

This chain uses TRBV7-6 with TRBJ1-6, with 9 bases fitting TRBD1. The ends lost 2 bases at V and 8 bases at J; junction bases unmatched: 7. CDR1 and CDR2 (germline): SGHVS, FNYEAQ. The CDR3 consists of 16 residues. CDR3 in DNA: TGTGCCAGCAGCTTATTCGGGACAGGGTCACATTCACCCCTCCACTTT. Translated, it gives CASSLFGTGSHSPLHF.

This clone appeared a single time. The genes are TRBV30 and TRBJ1-6, with D possibly TRBD1 on 5 matching bases. CDR3 length: 14 amino acids. Germline V gene data show CDR1 as GTSNPN and CDR2 as SVGIG (reference sequence). Trimming stripped 3 bases from V and 6 bases from J, with 12 bases between. In nucleotides, the CDR3 is TGTGCCTGGAGCCCCGGCGGGGCTAATTCACCCCTCCACTTT. Protein: CAWSPGGANSPLHF.

The genes are TRBV10-3 and TRBJ1-5; TRBD1 matches 7 bases. V lost 8 bases and J lost 0; bases outside the gene matches: 7. CDR1 is ENHRY, CDR2 SYGVKD, per germline. The CDR3 has 15 residues. The CDR3 coding sequence is TGTGCCATCGGGGGGACAGAGGATAGCAATCAGCCCCAGCATTTT. Amino acids: CAIGGTEDSNQPQHF.

J is TRBJ2-7 and V is TRBV27, with a weak D call TRBD1 (5 bases). Trimming shortened V by 2 bases and J by 5 bases, and 13 bases separated the two germline ends. The CDR3 consists of 14 residues. Per the germline V gene, CDR1 is MNHEY and CDR2 is SMNVEV (reference sequence). The CDR3 nucleotides read TGTGCCAGCAGTTTAATGGCAGAAGGGGACGAGCAGTACTTC. Its translation: CASSLMAEGDEQYF.

The V and J genes are TRBV13 and TRBJ1-1; no clear D. The V end was cut by 5 bases, the J end by 0 bases, with 7 bases between. There are 13 residues in the CDR3. Germline CDR1 and CDR2: PRHDT and FYEKMQ (reference sequence). The CDR3 loop reads CASSLHMNTEAFF. The CDR3 DNA reads as TGTGCCAGCAGCCTACACATGAACACTGAAGCTTTCTTT.

The chain employs TRBV27 and TRBJ2-7; D remains ambiguous. V lost 0 bases, J lost 2 bases, and 14 bases lay in between. Germline lookup yields CDR1 MNHEY and CDR2 SMNVEV (reference sequence). CDR3 size: 16 residues. CDR3 sequence: CASSLSVGPGAYEQYF. CDR3 nucleotide sequence: TGTGCCAGCAGTTTATCAGTAGGACCTGGGGCCTACGAGCAGTACTTC.

This chain joins TRBV6-5 and TRBJ2-3; 12 positions agree with TRBD2. The trim removed 5 bases at V and 0 bases at J, leaving 0 bases unmatched. There are 15 residues in the CDR3. Germline CDR1 is MNHEY and CDR2 is SVGAGI. The CDR3 nucleotides are TGTGCCAGCAGTGGACTAGCGGGGAGCACAGATACGCAGTATTTT. Its protein is CASSGLAGSTDTQYF.

The chain combines TRBV4-1 with TRBJ2-7; 10 bases line up with TRBD2. The V segment lost 1 base and the J segment 2 bases; nucleotides outside the gene matches: 8. The CDR3 has 17 residues. Germline V gives CDR1 MGHRA, CDR2 YSYEKL. CDR3 amino acids: CASSQVSLAGAAYEQYF. CDR3 DNA sequence: TGCGCCAGCAGCCAAGTGTCTCTAGCGGGGGCCGCCTACGAGCAGTACTTC.

The J gene is TRBJ2-7, the V gene TRBV30, with D maybe TRBD1 (5 bases). Trimming stripped 2 bases from V and 0 bases from J, with 20 bases between. This CDR3 has 17 amino acids. Germline V lookup: CDR1 GTSNPN, CDR2 SVGIG (reference sequence). The CDR3 reads CAWSIPPRHRISYEQYF. DNA of the CDR3: TGTGCCTGGAGTATCCCCCCCCGACACAGGATCTCCTACGAGCAGTACTTC. The full variable domain, in which reference TRBV30 and TRBJ2-7 provide the parts outside the CDR3, is SQTIHQWPATLVQPVGSPLSLECTVEGTSNPNLYWYRQAAGRGLQLLFYSVGIGQISSEVPQNLSASRPQDRQFILSSKKLLLSDSGFYLCAWSIPPRHRISYEQYFGPGTRLTVT.

J is TRBJ2-1 and V is TRBV5-1; D gene uncertain. V lost 0 bases, J lost 0 bases, and 16 bases lay in between. This CDR3 contains 18 residues. Germline CDR1 is SGHRS and CDR2 is YFSETQ. CDR3 DNA sequence: TGCGCCAGCAGCTTGGTTTTTTTAGTGGGAAGCTCCTACAATGAGCAGTTCTTC. The encoded protein is CASSLVFLVGSSYNEQFF.

In the case of this clone: The same CDR3 can be traced to other DNA sequences in this sample. V gene TRBV4-1 combines with J gene TRBJ1-1; D may be TRBD1 (5 bases). The CDR3 runs to 14 residues. Germline V lookup: CDR1 MGHRA, CDR2 YSYEKL. The V gene lost 0 bases and the J gene lost 4 bases, with 9 bases spanning the gap. The CDR3 is CASSQDGGGTEAFF. In nucleotides, the CDR3 is TGCGCCAGCAGCCAAGATGGGGGGGGCACTGAAGCTTTCTTT.

The V and J genes are TRBV4-1 and TRBJ2-7; 9 positions match TRBD1. Germline trimming cut 3 bases from V and 2 bases from J; bases unmatched to any gene: 5. The germline gives CDR1 MGHRA, CDR2 YSYEKL. The CDR3 extends over 15 amino acids. Written as DNA, the CDR3 is TGCGCCAGCAGCCAGACGGGACAGGGACCCTACGAGCAGTACTTC. Its translation: CASSQTGQGPYEQYF.

DNA of the CDR3: TGTGCCAGCAGCCCGGGGACAGGATCACTCGAAGCTTTCTTT. Its protein is CASSPGTGSLEAFF. The rearrangement links TRBV5-6 to TRBJ1-1; 8 bases match TRBD1. CDR1 SGHDT and CDR2 YYEEEE come from the germline V gene. The V gene end was trimmed by 4 bases and the J gene end by 8 bases; junction bases not matched to a gene: 10. CDR3 length: 14 residues.